The rows below give T cell receptor beta chains drawn from one sample of a study of cytomegalovirus exposure and HLA in healthy donors. Libraries were prepared by immunoSEQ multiplex PCR; TCRdb keeps only in-frame clonotypes and omits some of them. The table shows 150,000 to 200,000 clones, with around 81% occurring only once. The sequencing input was PBMCs. These receptors originate from a woman aged 30 to 39 in good health and CMV-seronegative. CDR3s include the opening cysteine and the closing phenylalanine or tryptophan. The order of the fields is J gene, D gene, clone size, V gene, CDR3 protein, CDR3 DNA. D genes are given only for firm matches. Only part of the rows carry a size: once, few, many, or a class if the clone is expanded.

j_call: TRBJ2-5; d_call: TRBD2; clone_size: -; v_call: TRBV11-1; cdr3_aa: CASSLEVAGGVETQYF; cdr3_nt: TGTGCCAGCAGCTTAGAAGTGGCGGGAGGCGTGGAGACCCAGTACTTC
j_call: TRBJ1-2; d_call: TRBD1; clone_size: few; v_call: TRBV7-9; cdr3_aa: CSSSGWTGGLGYTF; cdr3_nt: TGTTCCAGCAGCGGCTGGACAGGGGGCCTTGGCTACACCTTC
j_call: TRBJ2-6; d_call: -; clone_size: -; v_call: TRBV12-1; cdr3_aa: CASSFVPLNAGASVLTF; cdr3_nt: TGTGCCAGCAGCTTTGTTCCTTTAAATGCTGGGGCCAGCGTCCTGACTTTC
j_call: TRBJ2-1; d_call: -; clone_size: few; v_call: TRBV4-1; cdr3_aa: CASSQDSSYNEQFF; cdr3_nt: TGCGCCAGCAGCCAAGATTCGTCCTACAATGAGCAGTTCTTC
j_call: TRBJ1-2; d_call: TRBD1; clone_size: -; v_call: TRBV6-5; cdr3_aa: CASSSSGTGDGYTF; cdr3_nt: TGTGCCAGCAGTTCCTCCGGGACAGGCGATGGCTACACCTTC
j_call: TRBJ1-1; d_call: -; clone_size: -; v_call: TRBV19; cdr3_aa: CASSMFGGSTEAFF; cdr3_nt: TGTGCCAGTAGTATGTTTGGGGGGAGCACTGAAGCTTTCTTT
j_call: TRBJ2-3; d_call: TRBD2; clone_size: -; v_call: TRBV19; cdr3_aa: CASTHLASGSRDTQYF; cdr3_nt: TGTGCCAGTACCCATTTGGCTAGCGGGAGTCGAGATACGCAGTATTTT
j_call: TRBJ1-6; d_call: -; clone_size: -; v_call: TRBV11-2; cdr3_aa: CASSGGVGARNNSPLHF; cdr3_nt: TGTGCCAGCAGCGGAGGGGTAGGGGCGCGGAATAATTCACCCCTCCACTTT
j_call: TRBJ2-1; d_call: -; clone_size: -; v_call: TRBV7-9; cdr3_aa: CSSSLGDLRHLGFF; cdr3_nt: TGTTCCAGCAGCTTAGGAGACCTTCGACACTTGGGGTTCTTC
j_call: TRBJ2-7; d_call: TRBD1; clone_size: -; v_call: TRBV7-2; cdr3_aa: CASSFNPGQGHLREQYF; cdr3_nt: TGTGCCAGCAGCTTTAATCCGGGACAGGGTCACCTACGAGAGCAGTACTTC
j_call: TRBJ1-2; d_call: TRBD1; clone_size: -; v_call: TRBV12-5; cdr3_aa: CASGLSTGIGGYTF; cdr3_nt: TGTGCTAGTGGTTTGTCGACAGGGATTGGTGGCTACACCTTC
j_call: TRBJ2-1; d_call: TRBD2; clone_size: -; v_call: TRBV19; cdr3_aa: CASKTSGWNNEQFF; cdr3_nt: TGTGCCAGTAAGACTAGCGGGTGGAACAATGAGCAGTTCTTC
j_call: TRBJ2-3; d_call: TRBD2; clone_size: -; v_call: TRBV7-9; cdr3_aa: CASSYEASGGSTDTQYF; cdr3_nt: TGTGCCAGCAGCTATGAGGCTAGCGGGGGGTCCACAGATACGCAGTATTTT
j_call: TRBJ2-7; d_call: TRBD1; clone_size: -; v_call: TRBV6-1; cdr3_aa: CASTRTGGEDEQYF; cdr3_nt: TGTGCCAGCACTAGGACAGGGGGCGAAGACGAGCAGTACTTC
j_call: TRBJ1-1; d_call: -; clone_size: -; v_call: TRBV27; cdr3_aa: CASSLMAAFMNTEAFF; cdr3_nt: TGTGCCAGCAGTTTAATGGCAGCGTTCATGAACACTGAAGCTTTCTTT
j_call: TRBJ2-3; d_call: -; clone_size: -; v_call: TRBV9; cdr3_aa: CASSGSSPDTQYF; cdr3_nt: TGTGCCAGCAGCGGGAGTAGCCCAGATACGCAGTATTTT
j_call: TRBJ1-4; d_call: -; clone_size: -; v_call: TRBV7-8; cdr3_aa: CASSLAWASNEKLFF; cdr3_nt: TGTGCCAGCAGCTTAGCCTGGGCTTCTAATGAAAAACTGTTTTTT
j_call: TRBJ2-2; d_call: -; clone_size: -; v_call: TRBV19; cdr3_aa: CASTGGSGELFF; cdr3_nt: TGTGCCAGTACCGGCGGATCCGGGGAGCTGTTTTTT
j_call: TRBJ1-2; d_call: -; clone_size: -; v_call: TRBV9; cdr3_aa: CASSASTGLIYGYTF; cdr3_nt: TGTGCCAGCAGCGCGTCGACAGGTCTTATCTATGGCTACACCTTC
j_call: TRBJ2-3; d_call: TRBD2; clone_size: once; v_call: TRBV27; cdr3_aa: CASSSPSGGVTDTQYF; cdr3_nt: TGTGCCAGCAGTTCGCCTAGCGGGGGGGTCACAGATACGCAGTATTTT
j_call: TRBJ2-7; d_call: TRBD2; clone_size: -; v_call: TRBV29-1; cdr3_aa: CSVVTSTSGKAYEQYF; cdr3_nt: TGCAGCGTTGTGACAAGCACTAGCGGGAAGGCCTACGAGCAGTACTTC
j_call: TRBJ2-7; d_call: TRBD2; clone_size: -; v_call: TRBV5-1; cdr3_aa: CASSLTSGYEQYF; cdr3_nt: TGCGCCAGCAGCCTGACTAGCGGGTACGAGCAGTACTTC